These 14 T cell receptor beta chains were all obtained from the same sample, sequenced in a study of blood T cell repertoires in COVID-19. Profiling relied on immunoSEQ multiplex PCR, and the TCRdb table lists in-frame clones only, not all of them. The sample has some 140,000 clones; around 82% are singletons. Sequences were obtained from peripheral blood. All receptors derive from a man in his 60s with COVID-19, enrolled during active disease.

A single count supports this clone. The chain employs TRBV28 and TRBJ2-2, with a possible D match to TRBD1 (5 bases). Germline CDR1 reads MDHEN; CDR2 reads SYDVKM. The V end was cut by 1 base, the J end by 5 bases, with 17 bases between. CDR3 length equals 17 residues. The CDR3 here is CASSLFGGAVGTGELFF. Here the CDR3 DNA reads TGTGCCAGCAGTTTATTTGGTGGGGCGGTGGGAACCGGGGAGCTGTTTTTT.

The chain combines TRBV7-3 with TRBJ1-1; the D gene is possibly TRBD1 (5 bases). CDR1 is SGHTA and CDR2 is FQGTGA in the germline V gene. The CDR3 is 13 amino acids. Trimming stripped 5 bases from V and 1 base from J, with 8 bases between. The CDR3 is CASSTTANTEAFF. CDR3 DNA sequence: TGTGCCAGCAGCACGACAGCGAACACTGAAGCTTTCTTT.

This chain connects TRBV11-2 to TRBJ2-4; TRBD1 might be the D (5 bases). Trimming stripped 3 bases from V and 15 bases from J, with 18 bases between. Germline CDR1 reads SGHAT; CDR2 reads FQNNGV. CDR3 length: 13 residues. CDR3 in amino acids: CASSFHAEGDRYF. The CDR3 DNA is TGTGCCAGCAGCTTCCACGCAGAAGGTGACAGGTACTTC.

V gene TRBV30 combines with J gene TRBJ1-6, with 7 bases matching TRBD1. J gave up 7 bases and V 4 bases, and 10 bases lay outside the gene matches. Looked up from germline, CDR1 is GTSNPN and CDR2 is SVGIG (reference sequence). This CDR3 contains 15 residues. The CDR3 region is CAWNVPGQTNSPLHF. The CDR3 bases are TGTGCCTGGAACGTCCCGGGACAGACAAATTCACCCCTCCACTTT.

The V call is TRBV18, the J call TRBJ1-5; no definite D call. This CDR3 has 17 amino acids. Germline V gives CDR1 KGHSH, CDR2 LQKENI. Trimming took off 0 bases at V and 0 bases at J, with 12 bases between the two ends. CDR3 sequence (DNA): TGTGCCAGCTCACCACCGGGAGGAAGGGATAGCAATCAGCCCCAGCATTTT. The encoded protein is CASSPPGGRDSNQPQHF.

V usage is TRBV19 and J usage is TRBJ1-1; 7 nucleotides align to TRBD1. This CDR3 contains 15 residues. The germline gives CDR1 LNHDA, CDR2 SQIVND (reference sequence). V was clipped by 3 bases and J by 1 base; unmatched bases: 5. Here the CDR3 reads CASSITGDWNTEAFF. Here the CDR3 DNA reads TGTGCCAGTAGTATCACAGGGGATTGGAACACTGAAGCTTTCTTT. Full variable domain (outside the CDR3, taken from reference TRBV19 and TRBJ1-1): DGGITQSPKYLFRKEGQNVTLSCEQNLNHDAMYWYRQDPGQGLRLIYYSQIVNDFQKGDIAEGYSVSREKKESFPLTVTSAQKNPTAFYLCASSITGDWNTEAFFGQGTRLTVV.

V and J are TRBV12-3 or TRBV12-4 and TRBJ1-2, with D maybe TRBD1 (6 bases). CDR3 size: 13 residues. V was shortened by 6 bases and J by 12 bases, with 20 bases between the two germline ends. Here the CDR3 DNA reads TGTGCCAGCAGCTCGCTCACAGGGTCGGTGCACACCTTC. Amino acids: CASSSLTGSVHTF.

The chain combines TRBV28 with TRBJ2-3; TRBD2 matches 11 bases. The CDR3 is 16 residues long. V lost 6 bases and J lost 5; bases outside the gene matches: 10. CDR1 MDHEN and CDR2 SYDVKM come from the germline V gene. CDR3 sequence: CASSPGSGGAVDTQYF. CDR3 bases: TGTGCCAGCAGCCCCGGTAGCGGGGGGGCTGTAGATACGCAGTATTTT.

This chain's CDR3 is CASSVQLLSGIGNNEQFF. The DNA for the CDR3 is TGTGCCAGCAGCGTACAACTCCTTAGCGGGATCGGGAACAATGAGCAGTTCTTC. The chain employs TRBV9 and TRBJ2-1; TRBD2 agrees at 8 bases. CDR3 length: 18 residues. CDR1 and CDR2 (germline): SGDLS, YYNGEE. V was clipped by 1 base and J by 5 bases; unmatched bases: 14.

Comments on this clone: One junction end does not reproduce the germline sequence, and a read error may be involved. V is TRBV6-2 or TRBV6-3 and J is TRBJ1-2; D gene ambiguous. This CDR3 spans 12 amino acids. Germline CDR1 is MNHEY and CDR2 is SVGEGT. CDR3 DNA: TGTGCCAGCAGTTACTCGACTAGTGTGGCTATCTTC. This encodes CASSYSTSVAIF.

The chain's CDR3 is CASSWEYSSGANVLTF. The CDR3 DNA is TGTGCCAGCAGCTGGGAGTATTCCTCTGGGGCCAACGTCCTGACTTTC. This chain links TRBV5-6 with TRBJ2-6; D is perhaps TRBD2 (5 bases). Trimming removed 3 bases from V and 0 bases from J, with 10 bases in between. The germline V gene has CDR1 SGHDT and CDR2 YYEEEE. The length of the CDR3 is 16 residues.

The chain couples TRBV6-5 to TRBJ1-1; D remains unclear. Germline V gene data show CDR1 as MNHEY and CDR2 as SVGAGI. The V and J ends lost 2 bases and 6 bases respectively, with 10 bases between them. The CDR3 has 13 amino acids. The CDR3 reads CASSYARVSEAFF. For the CDR3, the DNA is TGTGCCAGCAGTTACGCCCGGGTTTCTGAAGCTTTCTTT.

The sample holds a few counts of this clone. This same CDR3 is encoded by further DNA sequences in the sample. V and J are TRBV6-5 and TRBJ1-1, with TRBD1 matching 7 bases. Germline trimming cut 5 bases from V and 0 bases from J; bases unmatched to any gene: 6. The length of the CDR3 is 15 residues. From germline, CDR1 is MNHEY and CDR2 SVGAGI. The CDR3 DNA follows: TGTGCCAGCAGTCCAACCGGGACAGTGAACACTGAAGCTTTCTTT. Its translation: CASSPTGTVNTEAFF.

This clone was observed a handful of times. The chain couples TRBV9 to TRBJ2-7, with 13 bases aligning to TRBD2. Germline assignment: CDR1 SGDLS and CDR2 YYNGEE. The trim removed 3 bases at V and 2 bases at J, leaving 17 bases unmatched. CDR3 length: 20 residues. CDR3 protein: CASSGEGLAGPLGSTYEQYF. The CDR3 DNA is TGTGCCAGCAGCGGAGAGGGACTAGCGGGACCGTTGGGATCTACCTACGAGCAGTACTTC.